This T cell receptor (beta chain) is from a study of cytomegalovirus exposure and HLA in healthy donors. Study information: The roughly 120 validation repertoires matched the 666 first-cohort repertoires in platform, a later analysis reported. The study's findings and limits: According to the study, 150 to 200 TCR beta chains were cytomegalovirus-associated. Most TCR sequences were seen very rarely across donors, but some public TCRs occurred in many. Cytomegalovirus status was reportedly diagnosed by the classifier with high sensitivity and specificity.

The protocol was immunoSEQ multiplex PCR, while the TCRdb copy is restricted to in-frame clones and leaves out a portion. The sample records approximately 150,000 clones, approximately 86% being singletons. The V segment lost 5 bases and the J segment 2 bases; nucleotides outside the gene matches: 5. The CDR3 loop spans 15 amino acids. Germline V lookup: CDR1 LNHDA, CDR2 SQIVND (reference sequence). A word on this clone: The antigen remains undetermined.

This receptor was identified in a man younger than 35 in good health and CMV-seropositive. The sample taken for sequencing was PBMCs. V usage is TRBV19 and J usage is TRBJ2-3; 9 bases agree with TRBD1. The CDR3 nucleotides are TGTGCCAGTAGTGCGACAGGGGGATTCACAGATACGCAGTATTTT. As protein: CASSATGGFTDTQYF.